These 10 T cell receptor beta chains share one sample of origin, sequenced in a study of Ad26.COV2.S vaccination and SARS-CoV-2 variants. As to treatment: some 19 received Ad26.COV2.S at low or high dose, single or two shots; about 5 received placebo; per-sample allocation not given. Samples were taken on day 63 after the first vaccine or placebo injection. This table comes from immunoSEQ multiplex PCR, and its TCRdb copy is limited to in-frame clones, with some not included. The table includes about 350,000 clones, approximately 84% detected once. This sample comprised peripheral blood, obtained in a trial of Ad26.COV2.S vaccine versus placebo. The source of these receptors is a person aged 18-65 years who received the Ad26.COV2.S COVID-19 vaccine or a placebo.

This clone appeared many times. CDR3 sequence (DNA): TGTGCCAGCAGGAGAACAGGGGGCGCCGGAAACACCATATATTTT. Translating it yields CASRRTGGAGNTIYF. The genes are TRBV27 and TRBJ1-3, with 9 bases aligning to TRBD1. The length of the CDR3 is 15 residues. The ends lost 6 bases at V and 4 bases at J; junction bases unmatched: 7. CDR1 is MNHEY, CDR2 SMNVEV, per germline (reference sequence).

This chain uses TRBV12-3 or TRBV12-4 with TRBJ2-3; D remains ambiguous. The CDR3 totals 13 residues. V was cut by 3 bases and J by 3 bases, with 7 bases left in between. The DNA of the CDR3 is TGTGCCAGCAGTTTTAGTCGGACAGATACGCAGTATTTT. Translating gives CASSFSRTDTQYF.

This rearrangement joins TRBV18 to TRBJ1-1; D is perhaps TRBD1 (6 bases). The germline gives CDR1 KGHSH, CDR2 LQKENI. The CDR3 runs 13 residues. V lost 5 bases, J lost 0 bases, and 7 bases lay in between. CDR3 sequence reads: CASSTGMNTEAFF. The CDR3, as DNA: TGTGCCAGCTCAACAGGGATGAACACTGAAGCTTTCTTT.

CDR3 residues: CATLGGASSYNEQFF. The CDR3 DNA follows: TGTGCCACTCTCGGGGGGGCAAGCTCCTACAATGAGCAGTTCTTC. The V gene is TRBV21-1, the J gene TRBJ2-1; the table's TRBD2 call for D was not verified on the DNA. TRBV21-1 is marked as a pseudogene. The CDR3 contains 15 residues.

This chain connects TRBV13 to TRBJ2-7; D is perhaps TRBD2 (5 bases). Looked up from germline, CDR1 is PRHDT and CDR2 is FYEKMQ (reference sequence). V was trimmed by 4 bases and J by 3 bases, leaving 16 bases between them. This CDR3 has 15 residues. The chain's CDR3 is CASSYTDSAGYEQYF. In DNA form, the CDR3 reads TGTGCCAGCAGCTACACGGACTCGGCAGGCTACGAGCAGTACTTC.

In DNA form, the CDR3 reads TGTGCCTGGAGTGTACTGGCGGACTACTACGAGCAGTACTTC. Translation gives CAWSVLADYYEQYF. The V and J genes are TRBV30 and TRBJ2-7, with a tentative D call TRBD2 (6 bases). The germline CDR1 and CDR2 sequences are GTSNPN and SVGIG (reference sequence). The CDR3 has 14 residues. Trimming pared 0 bases from V and 3 bases from J, leaving 12 bases between.

This chain connects TRBV19 to TRBJ1-2; D is possibly TRBD1 (6 bases). The CDR3 loop spans 14 amino acids. With 9 bases removed from V and 8 bases from J, the gap between germline ends came to 22 bases. The germline CDR1 and CDR2 sequences are LNHDA and SQIVND (reference sequence). CDR3 DNA sequence: TGTGCCAGCCGCGATACCACAGGGAGTGGGGGCTACACCTTC. As protein: CASRDTTGSGGYTF.

The rearrangement uses TRBV29-1 and TRBJ1-1; perhaps TRBD1 as D (6 bases). Germline V gene data show CDR1 as SQVTM and CDR2 as ANQGSEA. The CDR3 extends over 12 amino acids. V lost 7 bases, J lost 8 bases, and 17 bases lay in between. CDR3 loop: CSGGRGYSEAFF. CDR3 DNA: TGCAGCGGAGGGAGGGGGTATTCCGAAGCTTTCTTT. The full variable domain, with the rest looked up from reference TRBV29-1 and TRBJ1-1, is SAVISQKPSRDICQRGTSLTIQCQVDSQVTMMFWYRQQPGQSLTLIATANQGSEATYESGFVIDKFPISRPNLTFSTLTVSNMSPEDSSIYLCSGGRGYSEAFFGQGTRLTVV.

The chain carries TRBV28 and TRBJ2-3, with 10 bases lining up with TRBD2. The germline V gene encodes CDR1 MDHEN and CDR2 SYDVKM. CDR3 length: 16 amino acids. The V and J ends lost 6 bases and 3 bases, in that order; junction bases with no gene match: 9. The CDR3 bases are TGTGCCAGCAGCGACCCCGGACTAGCGGAGACAGATACGCAGTATTTT. It encodes CASSDPGLAETDTQYF.

The chain links TRBV5-4 to TRBJ1-1, with D perhaps TRBD1 (6 bases). The CDR3 covers 14 residues. Trimming took 7 bases from V and 4 from J, leaving 17 bases between them. Germline CDR1 and CDR2: SGHNT and YYREEE (reference sequence). CDR3 nucleotide sequence: TGTGCCAGCTTAAGGGCTGACAGGATCACTGAAGCTTTCTTT. This gives the protein CASLRADRITEAFF. Complete variable domain (other parts from reference TRBV5-4 and TRBJ1-1): ETGVTQSPTHLIKTRGQQVTLRCSSQSGHNTVSWYQQALGQGPQFIFQYYREEENGRGNFPPRFSGLQFPNYSSELNVNALELDDSALYLCASLRADRITEAFFGQGTRLTVV.